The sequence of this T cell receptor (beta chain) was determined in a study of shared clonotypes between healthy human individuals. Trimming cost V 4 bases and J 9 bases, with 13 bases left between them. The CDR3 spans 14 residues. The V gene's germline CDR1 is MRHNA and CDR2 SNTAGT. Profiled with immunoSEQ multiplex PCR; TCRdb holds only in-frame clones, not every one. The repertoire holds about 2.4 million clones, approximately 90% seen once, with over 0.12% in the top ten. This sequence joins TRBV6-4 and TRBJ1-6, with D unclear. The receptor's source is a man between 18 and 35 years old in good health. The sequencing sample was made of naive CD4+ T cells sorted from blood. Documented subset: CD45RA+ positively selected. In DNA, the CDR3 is TGTGCCAGCAGTGTAGCCCCCAGTCGTTCACCCCTCCACTTT. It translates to CASSVAPSRSPLHF.